The source of this T cell receptor (beta chain) is a study of cytomegalovirus exposure and HLA in healthy donors. Concerning this clone itself: Its matching antigen is unknown.

Assay used: immunoSEQ multiplex PCR; TCRdb lists only in-frame clones, some missing. This table has around 110,000 clones, 88% appearing once. Germline V gene sequence: CDR1 SNHLY, CDR2 FYNNEI. The CDR3 consists of 15 residues. V lost 7 bases and J lost 0; bases outside the gene matches: 6. Findings and caveats of the study: The study designated 160 or so TCR beta chains cytomegalovirus-associated. Cytomegalovirus status was reportedly diagnosed by the classifier with high sensitivity and specificity.

The clonotype comes from a woman aged 18-29 years in good health and CMV-seropositive. The rearrangement uses TRBV2 and TRBJ2-3; the match to TRBD2 covers 8 bases. Sequencing was done on a sample of PBMCs. The CDR3 here is CASTRTSYSTDTQYF. The CDR3 DNA is TGTGCCAGCACCCGGACTAGCTATAGCACAGATACGCAGTATTTT.